Here is one T cell receptor (beta chain) with its context. Its antigen is unidentified. The data derive from a study of T-cell memory formation after mild COVID-19. Study-level information: The study found TCR clusters largely donor specific. Study outcomes and limitations: Clones that contracted from day 15 to 85 were balanced CD4/CD8, while later expanders leaned CD4+. SARS-CoV-2 specificity was not confirmed for second-wave clones peaking on day 37.

One entry per CDR3 protein results from TCRdb running MiXCR on the 5' RACE reads. The sample has 150,000 or so distinct CDR3 sequences, 25% to 40% seen once; the top ten hold around 11%. The source material was PBMCs or a T cell subset sorted from them (not recorded which). The sequence was collected from an adult woman who had mild COVID-19 (a few samples of this study predate the infection). Cell type and time point are not known.

The CDR3 sequence is CASSLGIETQYF. DNA for the CDR3: TGTGCCAGCAGTTTGGGGATAGAGACCCAGTACTTC. The V gene is TRBV28, the J gene TRBJ2-5; D uncertain. V was trimmed by 3 bases and J by 4 bases, leaving 6 bases between them. The CDR3 has 12 residues. Germline V gene lookup returns CDR1 MDHEN and CDR2 SYDVKM.